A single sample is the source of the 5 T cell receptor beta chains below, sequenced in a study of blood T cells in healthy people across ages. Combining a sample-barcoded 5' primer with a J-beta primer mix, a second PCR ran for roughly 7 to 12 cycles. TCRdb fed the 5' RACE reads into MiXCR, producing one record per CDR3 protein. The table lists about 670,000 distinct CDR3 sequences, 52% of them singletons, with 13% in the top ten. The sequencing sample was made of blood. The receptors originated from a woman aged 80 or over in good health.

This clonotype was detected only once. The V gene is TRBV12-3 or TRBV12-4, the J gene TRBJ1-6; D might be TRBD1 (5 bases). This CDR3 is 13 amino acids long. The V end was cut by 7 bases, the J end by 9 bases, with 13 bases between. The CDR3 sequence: CASKRGAISPLHF. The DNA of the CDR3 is TGTGCCAGCAAAAGGGGAGCCATTTCACCCCTCCACTTT.

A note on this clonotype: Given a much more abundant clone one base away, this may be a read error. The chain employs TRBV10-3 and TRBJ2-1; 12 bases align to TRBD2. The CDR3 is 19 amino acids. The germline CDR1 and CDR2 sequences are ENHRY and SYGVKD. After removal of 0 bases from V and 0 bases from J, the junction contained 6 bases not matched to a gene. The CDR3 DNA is TGTGCCATCAGTGAGTCGACTAGCGGGGGCATCGGCTCCTACAATGAGCAGTTCTTC. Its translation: CAISESTSGGIGSYNEQFF.

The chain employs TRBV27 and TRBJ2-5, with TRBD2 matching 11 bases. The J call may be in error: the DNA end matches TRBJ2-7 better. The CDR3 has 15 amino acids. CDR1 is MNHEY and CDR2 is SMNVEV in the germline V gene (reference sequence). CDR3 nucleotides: TGTGCCAGCACCTTCTCCGGGACTAGCGGTTACGAGCAGTACTTC. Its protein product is CASTFSGTSGYEQYF.

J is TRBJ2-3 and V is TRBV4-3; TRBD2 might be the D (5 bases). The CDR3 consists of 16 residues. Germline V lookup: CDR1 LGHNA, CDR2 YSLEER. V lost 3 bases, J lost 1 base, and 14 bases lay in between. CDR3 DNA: TGCGCCAGCAGCCAGGCGCCCAGCGGTCGCACAGATACGCAGTATTTT. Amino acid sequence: CASSQAPSGRTDTQYF.

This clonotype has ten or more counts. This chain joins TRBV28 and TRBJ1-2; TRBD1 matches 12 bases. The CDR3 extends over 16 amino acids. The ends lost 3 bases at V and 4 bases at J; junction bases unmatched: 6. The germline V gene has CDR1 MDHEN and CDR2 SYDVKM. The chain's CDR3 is CASSFFPGQGAYGYTF. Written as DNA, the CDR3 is TGTGCCAGCAGTTTCTTCCCGGGACAGGGGGCCTATGGCTACACCTTC.